This T cell receptor (beta chain) was identified in a study of cytomegalovirus exposure and HLA in healthy donors. The V gene's germline CDR1 is MNHEY and CDR2 SMNVEV (reference sequence). The CDR3 contains 18 residues. V was clipped by 6 bases and J by 8 bases; unmatched bases: 15. The study ran its PCR with 60 Vbeta and 13 Jbeta primers. Here immunoSEQ multiplex PCR was the method, and the copy in TCRdb shows in-frame clones only, minus some. The sample yields about 100,000 clones, under 80% seen once. The rearrangement uses TRBV27 and TRBJ1-6; 11 nucleotides line up with TRBD1. The sample was PBMCs. The sequence came from a woman aged 40 to 50 in good health and CMV-seropositive. In DNA form, the CDR3 reads TGTGCCAGCAGCCGGACAGGGGGCGGTAACCCGCGGCATTCACCCCTCCACTTT. This gives the protein CASSRTGGGNPRHSPLHF.